The 26 T cell receptor beta chains reported below all come from one sample, sequenced in a study of neurological immune-mediated disorders. Each CDR3 protein gets one entry after TCRdb re-called the 5' RACE reads with MiXCR. The sample has tens of thousands of distinct CDR3 sequences; 8% to 10% are singletons. Time point denoted: longitudinal time-point 1 (baseline). Sequencing was carried out using PBMCs. The receptors come from a middle-aged woman in good health.

This clonotype showed up many times. V is TRBV6-5 and J is TRBJ1-2; D might be TRBD1 (5 bases). The length of the CDR3 is 13 residues. Germline loops: CDR1 MNHEY, CDR2 SVGAGI. Trimming pared 5 bases from V and 5 bases from J, leaving 12 bases between. In DNA, the CDR3 is TGTGCCAGCAGTCTGGGACGTCGGTATGGCTACACCTTC. Translation: CASSLGRRYGYTF.

Worth noting for this clonotype: One end of the junction varies from germline; a read error may be responsible. The gene calls are TRBV10-3 and TRBJ2-3; D not resolved. The CDR3 covers 15 residues. Germline values: CDR1 ENHRY, CDR2 SYGVKD. CDR3 nucleotide sequence: TGTGCTATCAGTGATGGGCGTTCTAGCACAGATACGCAGTATTTT. Translation gives CAISDGRSSTDTQYF.

The genes are TRBV6-2 or TRBV6-3 and TRBJ2-2; D might be TRBD2 (6 bases). With 8 bases removed from V and 5 bases from J, the gap between germline ends came to 21 bases. CDR1 is MNHEY, CDR2 SVGEGT, per germline. This CDR3 comprises 16 residues. CDR3 DNA: TGTGCCAGCCGCCCCTTGGACGGGAGAGGTACCGGGGAGCTGTTTTTT. Its protein product is CASRPLDGRGTGELFF.

The chain is built from TRBV6-5 and TRBJ2-2; possible D gene TRBD2, 6 bases. V was pared by 5 bases and J by 9 bases, with 22 bases between. This CDR3 has 16 amino acids. The germline V gene encodes CDR1 MNHEY and CDR2 SVGAGI. The CDR3 nucleotides read TGTGCCAGCAGTCCACCCGGCGGGGATGGGACCAGGGAGCTGTTTTTT. It specifies CASSPPGGDGTRELFF.

This clonotype was observed at least ten times. This rearrangement joins TRBV18 to TRBJ1-1; 7 nucleotides align to TRBD1. This CDR3 region has 14 residues. The J segment lost 1 base and the V segment lost 4 bases, leaving 3 bases of the junction unmatched. Germline V gene sequence: CDR1 KGHSH, CDR2 LQKENI. The CDR3, as DNA: TGTGCCAGCTCACTTCGACAGGGGAACACTGAAGCTTTCTTT. Protein: CASSLRQGNTEAFF.

This clonotype was seen at least ten times. The chain combines TRBV9 with TRBJ1-2; 9 nucleotides agree with TRBD1. Germline assignment: CDR1 SGDLS and CDR2 YYNGEE. The CDR3 sequence is 15 residues long. Trimming removed 3 bases from V and 4 bases from J; junction bases left unmatched: 7. CDR3 amino acids: CASSAGGTGIYGYTF. The DNA of the CDR3 is TGTGCCAGCAGCGCAGGGGGGACAGGGATCTATGGCTACACCTTC.

This clonotype was observed many times. The V call is TRBV5-1, the J call TRBJ1-4; 7 bases match TRBD1. Germline CDR1 is SGHRS and CDR2 is YFSETQ. With V trimmed by 4 bases and J by 8 bases, 8 bases remained unmatched. This CDR3 is built from 14 residues. The CDR3 bases are TGCGCCAGCAGCCCTGGAAGGGGGCCGGAAAAACTGTTTTTT. Residues: CASSPGRGPEKLFF.

At least ten counts were recorded for this clonotype. The chain combines TRBV3-1 with TRBJ1-1; a possible D gene is TRBD1 (5 bases). Germline values: CDR1 LGHDT, CDR2 YNNKEL (reference sequence). Deletions cut 2 bases from V and 5 bases from J, with 12 bases between. The CDR3 is made up of 14 amino acids. In DNA form, the CDR3 reads TGTGCCAGCAGCCAAAATAGGGGACCGACTGAAGCTTTCTTT. Translating gives CASSQNRGPTEAFF.

This clonotype showed up many times. This chain uses TRBV20-1 with TRBJ2-1; possible D gene TRBD1, 6 bases. V shed 6 bases and J shed 10 bases, with 22 bases lying between them. The CDR3 covers 14 residues. The germline V gene has CDR1 DFQATT and CDR2 SNEGSKA (reference sequence). Here the CDR3 reads CSAPDSRLGEEQFF. The CDR3 DNA sequence: TGCAGTGCCCCGGACAGTAGGCTGGGGGAGGAGCAGTTCTTC.

This clonotype was detected ten times or more. The chain recombines TRBV29-1 with TRBJ1-2; no firm D call. The CDR3 is 11 residues long. Per the germline V gene, CDR1 is SQVTM and CDR2 is ANQGSEA. Between the trimmed V and J ends, which lost 0 bases and 14 bases, there was a span of 13 bases. DNA for the CDR3: TGCAGCGTTGAAGAAAAGGGCCTGGTAACCTTC. Amino acid sequence: CSVEEKGLVTF.

The chain links TRBV27 to TRBJ2-1; the D gene could be TRBD1 or TRBD2 (5 bases each). This CDR3 has 17 amino acids. V was trimmed by 6 bases and J by 1 base, leaving 19 bases between them. Germline V gene lookup returns CDR1 MNHEY and CDR2 SMNVEV (reference sequence). The CDR3 here is CASSPFRGTESYNEQFF. In DNA, the CDR3 is TGTGCCAGCAGCCCATTCCGAGGGACCGAATCCTACAATGAGCAGTTCTTC.

This clonotype was seen many times. The chain is built from TRBV10-3 and TRBJ2-1, with 12 nucleotides matching TRBD2. The germline gives CDR1 ENHRY, CDR2 SYGVKD. CDR3 size: 14 residues. J gave up 4 bases and V 7 bases, and 2 bases lay outside the gene matches. For the CDR3, the DNA is TGTGCCATCAAGGGGACTAGCGGGTACAATGAGCAGTTCTTC. Translated, it gives CAIKGTSGYNEQFF.

This clonotype was observed at least ten times. This chain uses TRBV5-1 with TRBJ1-1; the D is unclear. Trimming pared 5 bases from V and 4 bases from J, leaving 9 bases between. Germline V gene data show CDR1 as SGHRS and CDR2 as YFSETQ. The CDR3 runs 12 residues. The CDR3 nucleotides read TGCGCCAGCAGTCAGGCAGGCACTGAAGCTTTCTTT. Translation: CASSQAGTEAFF.

In this sample, this clonotype turned up many times. The chain couples TRBV7-8 to TRBJ2-5; weak D call: TRBD2 (6 bases). V lost 3 bases to trimming and J lost 5 bases, with 13 bases between them. Germline V gene sequence: CDR1 SGHVS, CDR2 FQNEAQ. CDR3 length: 14 amino acids. Here the CDR3 DNA reads TGTGCCAGCAGCTTTCCGGGAGAGGGTGAGACCCAGTACTTC. Protein: CASSFPGEGETQYF.

This clonotype was seen ten or more times. V and J are TRBV7-6 and TRBJ2-2; D gene unclear. Germline loops: CDR1 SGHVS, CDR2 FNYEAQ. Trimming shortened V by 6 bases and J by 4 bases, and 3 bases separated the two germline ends. The CDR3 spans 11 residues. CDR3 in amino acids: CASSTTGELFF. The CDR3 DNA reads TGTGCCAGCAGTACCACCGGGGAGCTGTTTTTT.

This clonotype has at least ten counts. The rearrangement uses TRBV7-2 and TRBJ1-5; TRBD1 matches 8 bases. Losses at the gene ends were 2 bases for V and 5 bases for J; bases not matched to a gene: 5. The CDR3 spans 15 residues. Looked up from germline, CDR1 is SGHTA and CDR2 is FQGNSA. The CDR3 DNA sequence: TGTGCCAGCAGCTTAACGACAGGGGACCATCAGCCCCAGCATTTT. Its protein is CASSLTTGDHQPQHF.

On this clonotype: Sequence at one end of the junction differs from germline and may be a read error. The CDR3 DNA follows: TGTGCCATCAGTGCGGGACAGGGAAAGACTGAATCTTTCTTT. Translated, it gives CAISAGQGKTESFF. The V and J genes are TRBV10-3 and TRBJ1-1; TRBD1 agrees at 9 bases. CDR3 length: 14 residues. Germline values: CDR1 ENHRY, CDR2 SYGVKD.

This clonotype was picked up many times. This rearrangement joins TRBV6-5 to TRBJ1-2; D remains ambiguous. The CDR3 extends over 14 amino acids. Germline CDR1 reads MNHEY; CDR2 reads SVGAGI. The V and J ends lost 1 base and 5 bases respectively, with 11 bases between them. The CDR3 loop is CASSYWIGSYGYTF. The CDR3 DNA reads as TGTGCCAGCAGTTACTGGATCGGATCGTATGGCTACACCTTC.

Details on this clonotype: A single base separates this from a much larger clone, so it may be a read error. The chain combines TRBV16 with TRBJ1-5, with D hard to call. Per germline, CDR1 KGHSY and CDR2 FQNENV. This CDR3 comprises 14 residues. CDR3 DNA: TGTGACGTCTCGCTGGGATATAGCAATCAGCCCCAGCATTTT. Amino acid sequence: CDVSLGYSNQPQHF. The full variable domain, rest sourced from reference TRBV16 and TRBJ1-5, is GEEVAQTPKHLVRGEGQKAKLYCAPIKGHSYVFWYQQVLKNEFKFLISFQNENVFDETGMPKERFSAKCLPNSPCSLEIQATKLEDSAVYFCDVSLGYSNQPQHFGDGTRLSIL.

This clonotype was seen a handful of times. The CDR3 spells CASSTLGRGTTEAFF. CDR3 coding DNA: TGTGCCAGCAGCACCCTCGGCAGGGGCACGACTGAAGCTTTCTTT. The gene calls are TRBV7-9 and TRBJ1-1, with D possibly being TRBD1 (6 bases). Per germline, CDR1 SEHNR and CDR2 FQNEAQ (reference sequence). V was clipped by 5 bases and J by 5 bases, with 18 bases between them. The CDR3 spans 15 residues.

This clonotype was found many times. The chain couples TRBV5-1 to TRBJ1-4; D remains unclear. The CDR3 runs to 15 residues. Germline V CDR1 and CDR2: SGHRS, YFSETQ. V lost 7 bases and J 8 bases, leaving 21 bases between the germline ends. CDR3 nucleotides: TGCGCCAGCTTCCGTGAGCCGGGTCCGGGGGAAAAACTGTTTTTT. Translating it yields CASFREPGPGEKLFF.

The sample holds many counts of this clonotype. The V and J genes are TRBV10-3 and TRBJ1-5, with D possibly TRBD1 on 5 matching bases. The ends were cut back, 3 bases at V and 6 bases at J, with 12 bases in the middle. The germline V gene has CDR1 ENHRY and CDR2 SYGVKD. The length of the CDR3 is 14 residues. DNA for the CDR3: TGTGCCATCAGTGAAGGCAGGGCGGGTCAGCCCCAGCATTTT. Its protein product is CAISEGRAGQPQHF.

The chain is built from TRBV3-1 and TRBJ2-1; TRBD2 matches 11 bases. Losses at the gene ends were 1 base for V and 7 bases for J; bases not matched to a gene: 6. The CDR3 totals 16 residues. The germline CDR1 and CDR2 sequences are LGHDT and YNNKEL (reference sequence). CDR3 residues: CASSQGLAGSGNEQFF. The CDR3 nucleotides read TGTGCCAGCAGCCAAGGACTAGCGGGGAGTGGTAATGAGCAGTTCTTC.

This clonotype was observed at least ten times. The chain couples TRBV10-3 to TRBJ1-3; no definite D call. This CDR3 is built from 13 residues. CDR1 and CDR2 (germline): ENHRY, SYGVKD. The V end was cut by 0 bases, the J end by 0 bases, with 0 bases between. Here the CDR3 reads CAISESSGNTIYF. In DNA form, the CDR3 reads TGTGCCATCAGTGAGTCCTCTGGAAACACCATATATTTT.

This clonotype was seen many times. This sequence joins TRBV20-1 and TRBJ2-1, with TRBD2 identical over 14 bases. The CDR3 contains 15 residues. The germline CDR1 and CDR2 sequences are DFQATT and SNEGSKA (reference sequence). The V segment lost 3 bases and the J segment 8 bases; nucleotides outside the gene matches: 6. CDR3 sequence: CSASTGTSGSDEQFF. The CDR3 nucleotides are TGCAGTGCTAGCACCGGGACTAGCGGGAGTGATGAGCAGTTCTTC.

This clonotype was observed many times. This chain uses TRBV5-6 with TRBJ2-1; D possibly corresponds to TRBD2 (6 bases). Trimming removed 2 bases from V and 10 bases from J, with 16 bases in between. Germline V gene lookup returns CDR1 SGHDT and CDR2 YYEEEE. CDR3 length equals 14 residues. This CDR3 is CASSLWAGRHEQFF. The CDR3 DNA is TGTGCCAGCAGCTTATGGGCAGGGAGGCACGAGCAGTTCTTC.